This is a list of T cell receptor beta chains from one sample in a study of shared clonotypes between healthy human individuals. TCRdb's table, derived via immunoSEQ multiplex PCR, lists solely in-frame clones and lacks some. The data contain 2 million to 3 million clones, roughly 93% of them seen just once; the ten biggest clones take up 0.36%. Sequencing was performed on naive CD4+ T cells from PBMCs. These receptors all come from a man aged 18 to 35 in good health. Some clones in this sample may be carry-over from other donors' samples. Both conserved end residues are part of each CDR3. A D gene is named only where the DNA matches it firmly. The size entry is marked missing in some rows and otherwise reads once, few, many or a size class.

j_gene	abundance	d_gene	v_gene	CDR3nt	CDR3aa
TRBJ2-1	.	TRBD2	TRBV10-1	TGCGCCAGCAGTGGACTGACTAGCGGGACCTACAATGAGCAGTTCTTC	CASSGLTSGTYNEQFF
TRBJ2-7	.	.	TRBV2	TGTGCCAGCAGTGTCTTCGAGGGTTTTTCCTACGAGCAGTACTTC	CASSVFEGFSYEQYF
TRBJ2-2	.	.	TRBV18	TGTGCCAGCTCACCACCAATCGGGGTTATGAACACCGGGGAGCTGTTTTTT	CASSPPIGVMNTGELFF
TRBJ2-7	.	.	TRBV30	TGTGCCTGGAGTCCACGGGGCTTGGGGTACGAGCAGTACTTC	CAWSPRGLGYEQYF
TRBJ2-7	.	.	TRBV5-1	TGCGCCAGCAGCTGGGGGGTCCTAGCGTATTCCTACGAGCAGTACTTC	CASSWGVLAYSYEQYF
TRBJ2-1	.	TRBD1	TRBV9	TGTGCCAGCAGCGTAGTTGGGACAGTCAATGAGCAGTTCTTC	CASSVVGTVNEQFF
TRBJ2-3	.	TRBD2	TRBV7-2	TGTGCCAGCAGCAAACTAGCGGGAGGGCCCAGCACAGATACGCAGTATTTT	CASSKLAGGPSTDTQYF
TRBJ2-5	.	TRBD1	TRBV18	TGTGCCAGCTCACCGGGACAGGGAGTAGAGACCCAGTACTTC	CASSPGQGVETQYF
TRBJ1-2	few	.	TRBV30	TGTGCCTGGATTAATGGGGACTACACCTTC	CAWINGDYTF
TRBJ1-2	.	.	TRBV6-1	TGTGCCAGCAGTGAAGGCAGGAATAACTATGGCTACACCTTC	CASSEGRNNYGYTF
TRBJ1-1	.	TRBD1	TRBV5-5	TGTGCCAGCAGCCCGGGGACAGGGACTATGAACACTGAAGCTTTCTTT	CASSPGTGTMNTEAFF
TRBJ2-3	.	.	TRBV15	TGTGCCACCAGCAGAGATCGAGACGATACGCAGTATTTT	CATSRDRDDTQYF
TRBJ1-1	.	.	TRBV15	TGTGCCACCAGCAGTACGGGAGCAAACACTGAAGCTTTCTTT	CATSSTGANTEAFF